Given below is one T cell receptor beta chain in context. This record belongs to a study of Ad26.COV2.S vaccination and SARS-CoV-2 variants. Sequencing used immunoSEQ multiplex PCR; TCRdb keeps in-frame clones, though not all of them. This sample yields under 500,000 clones, of which 92% are seen a single time; more than 1.5% belongs to the top ten. Looked up from germline, CDR1 is LNHDA and CDR2 is SQIVND (reference sequence). The CDR3 has 15 residues. The trim removed 4 bases at V and 2 bases at J, leaving 8 bases unmatched. The treatment is: about 20 received Ad26.COV2.S at low or high dose, single or two shots; about five received placebo; per-sample allocation not given. Day 63 following the first vaccine or placebo injection was when the samples were taken.

V usage is TRBV19 and J usage is TRBJ2-7, with TRBD2 matching over 7 bases. The sample was peripheral blood, taken in a trial of Ad26.COV2.S vaccine versus placebo. This receptor was obtained from a person between 18 and 59 years old who received the Ad26.COV2.S COVID-19 vaccine or a placebo. The CDR3, as DNA: TGTGCCAGTAGTACCGGACTAGGCCTTACCTACGAGCAGTACTTC. Amino acids: CASSTGLGLTYEQYF.